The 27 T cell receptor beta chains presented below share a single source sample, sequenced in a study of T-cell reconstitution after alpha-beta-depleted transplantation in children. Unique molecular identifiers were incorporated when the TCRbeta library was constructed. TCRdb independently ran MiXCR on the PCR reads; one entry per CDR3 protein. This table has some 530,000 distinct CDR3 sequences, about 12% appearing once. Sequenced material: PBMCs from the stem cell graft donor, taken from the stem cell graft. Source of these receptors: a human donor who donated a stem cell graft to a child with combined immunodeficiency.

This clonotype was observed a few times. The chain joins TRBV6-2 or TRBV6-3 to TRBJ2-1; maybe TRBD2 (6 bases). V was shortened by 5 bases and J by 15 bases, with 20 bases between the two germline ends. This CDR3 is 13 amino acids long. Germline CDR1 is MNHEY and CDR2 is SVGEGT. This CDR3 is CASSISGGRRLFF. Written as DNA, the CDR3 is TGTGCCAGCAGTATATCCGGAGGGAGGCGGCTGTTCTTC.

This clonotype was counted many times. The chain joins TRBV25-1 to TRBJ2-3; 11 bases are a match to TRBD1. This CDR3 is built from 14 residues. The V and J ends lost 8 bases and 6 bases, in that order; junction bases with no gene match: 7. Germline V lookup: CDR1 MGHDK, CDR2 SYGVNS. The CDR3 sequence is CASGGQGVWDTQYF. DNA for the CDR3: TGTGCCAGCGGGGGACAGGGGGTATGGGATACGCAGTATTTT.

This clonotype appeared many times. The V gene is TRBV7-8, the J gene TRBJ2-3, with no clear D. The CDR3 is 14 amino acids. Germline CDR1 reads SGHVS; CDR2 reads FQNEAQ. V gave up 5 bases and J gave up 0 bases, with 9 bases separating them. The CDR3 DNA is TGTGCCAGCAGCACCGGCCCTAGCACAGATACGCAGTATTTT. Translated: CASSTGPSTDTQYF.

The CDR3 region is CATSDLDTGGLDNEQFF. CDR3 coding DNA: TGTGCCACCAGTGATTTGGATACAGGGGGGCTTGACAATGAGCAGTTCTTC. The chain uses TRBV24-1 and TRBJ2-1; 8 bases are a match to TRBD1. Germline V gives CDR1 KGHDR, CDR2 SFDVKD. The CDR3 extends over 17 amino acids. J lost 5 bases, V lost 0 bases, and 8 bases had no gene match.

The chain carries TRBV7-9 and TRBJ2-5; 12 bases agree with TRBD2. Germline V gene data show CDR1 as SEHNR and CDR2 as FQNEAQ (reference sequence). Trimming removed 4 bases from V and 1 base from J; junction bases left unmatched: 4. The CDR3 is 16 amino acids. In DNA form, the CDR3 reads TGTGCCAGCAGCTCGCCTAGCGGGAGGGCCCAAGAGACCCAGTACTTC. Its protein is CASSSPSGRAQETQYF.

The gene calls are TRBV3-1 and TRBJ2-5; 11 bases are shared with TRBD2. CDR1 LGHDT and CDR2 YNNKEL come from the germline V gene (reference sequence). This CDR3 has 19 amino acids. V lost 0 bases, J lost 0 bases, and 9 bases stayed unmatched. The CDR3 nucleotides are TGTGCCAGCAGCCAAGACTACGCTAGCGGGGGGCGGTACCAAGAGACCCAGTACTTC. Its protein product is CASSQDYASGGRYQETQYF.

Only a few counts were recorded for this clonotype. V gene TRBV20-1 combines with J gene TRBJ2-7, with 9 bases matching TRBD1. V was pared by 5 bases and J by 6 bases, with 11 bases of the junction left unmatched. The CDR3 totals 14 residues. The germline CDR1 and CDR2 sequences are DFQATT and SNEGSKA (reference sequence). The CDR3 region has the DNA TGCAGTGCTGGGATAAACAGGGGGCGCGGCGAGCAGTACTTC. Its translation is CSAGINRGRGEQYF.

The CDR3 DNA reads as TGTGCCAGCAGCCCCGGGACAGGGTTCCGGGATACGCAGTATTTT. This gives the protein CASSPGTGFRDTQYF. This chain connects TRBV6-2 or TRBV6-3 to TRBJ2-3; TRBD1 agrees at 9 bases. Germline V gene data show CDR1 as MNHEY and CDR2 as SVGEGT. V lost 6 bases to trimming and J lost 6 bases; unmatched junction nucleotides: 10. The CDR3 has 15 amino acids.

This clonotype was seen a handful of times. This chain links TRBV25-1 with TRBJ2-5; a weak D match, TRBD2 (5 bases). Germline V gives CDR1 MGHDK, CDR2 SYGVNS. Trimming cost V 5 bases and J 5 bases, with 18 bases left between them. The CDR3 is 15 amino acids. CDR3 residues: CASSPWVLAGETQYF. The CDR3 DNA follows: TGTGCCAGCAGTCCCTGGGTGCTAGCTGGCGAGACCCAGTACTTC.

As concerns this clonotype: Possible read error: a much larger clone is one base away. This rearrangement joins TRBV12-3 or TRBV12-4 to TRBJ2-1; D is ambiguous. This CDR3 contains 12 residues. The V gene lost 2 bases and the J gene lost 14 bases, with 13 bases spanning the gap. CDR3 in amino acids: CASSLTQAEEFF. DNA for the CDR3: TGTGCCAGCAGTTTAACGCAAGCAGAGGAGTTCTTC.

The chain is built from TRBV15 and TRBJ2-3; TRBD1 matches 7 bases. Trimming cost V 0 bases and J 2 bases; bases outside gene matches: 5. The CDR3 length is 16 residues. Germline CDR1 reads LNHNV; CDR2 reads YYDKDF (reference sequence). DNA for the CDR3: TGTGCCACCAGCAGAGATATCACAGGGGACACAGATACGCAGTATTTT. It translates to CATSRDITGDTDTQYF.

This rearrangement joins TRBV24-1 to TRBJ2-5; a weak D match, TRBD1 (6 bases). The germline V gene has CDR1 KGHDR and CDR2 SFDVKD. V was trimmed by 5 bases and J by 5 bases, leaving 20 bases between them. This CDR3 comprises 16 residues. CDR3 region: CATSVVGVRGVETQYF. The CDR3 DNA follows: TGTGCCACCAGTGTAGTCGGGGTCAGGGGAGTGGAGACCCAGTACTTC.

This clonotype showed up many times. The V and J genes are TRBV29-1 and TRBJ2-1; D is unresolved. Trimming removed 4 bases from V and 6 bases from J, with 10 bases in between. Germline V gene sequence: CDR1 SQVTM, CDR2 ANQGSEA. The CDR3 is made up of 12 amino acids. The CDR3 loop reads CSVGEQFNEQFF. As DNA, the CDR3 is TGCAGCGTTGGTGAACAGTTCAATGAGCAGTTCTTC.

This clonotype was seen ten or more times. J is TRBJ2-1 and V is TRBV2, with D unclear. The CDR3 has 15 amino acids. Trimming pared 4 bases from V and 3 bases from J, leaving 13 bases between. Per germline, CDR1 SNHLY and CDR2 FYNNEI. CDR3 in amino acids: CASSVRGIDYNEQFF. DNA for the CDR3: TGTGCCAGCAGTGTTCGAGGAATCGACTACAATGAGCAGTTCTTC.

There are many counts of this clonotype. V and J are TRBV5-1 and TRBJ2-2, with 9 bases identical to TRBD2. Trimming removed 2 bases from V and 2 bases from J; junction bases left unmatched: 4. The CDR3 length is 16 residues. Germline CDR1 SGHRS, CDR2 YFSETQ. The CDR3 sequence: CASSFLAGANTGELFF. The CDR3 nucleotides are TGCGCCAGCAGCTTTTTAGCGGGAGCCAACACCGGGGAGCTGTTTTTT.

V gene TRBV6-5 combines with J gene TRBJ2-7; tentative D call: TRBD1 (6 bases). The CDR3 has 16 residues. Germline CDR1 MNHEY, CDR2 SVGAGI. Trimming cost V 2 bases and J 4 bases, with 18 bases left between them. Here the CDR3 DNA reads TGTGCCAGCAGTTACCCGTCGCGAGGACAGCTTTACGAGCAGTACTTC. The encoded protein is CASSYPSRGQLYEQYF.

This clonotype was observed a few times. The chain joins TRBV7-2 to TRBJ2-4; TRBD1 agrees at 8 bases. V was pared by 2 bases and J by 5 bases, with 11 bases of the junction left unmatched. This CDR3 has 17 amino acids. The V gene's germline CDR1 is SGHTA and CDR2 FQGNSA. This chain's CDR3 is CASSLSPDRGRQNIQYF. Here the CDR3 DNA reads TGTGCCAGCAGCTTATCCCCTGACAGGGGAAGGCAAAACATTCAGTACTTC.

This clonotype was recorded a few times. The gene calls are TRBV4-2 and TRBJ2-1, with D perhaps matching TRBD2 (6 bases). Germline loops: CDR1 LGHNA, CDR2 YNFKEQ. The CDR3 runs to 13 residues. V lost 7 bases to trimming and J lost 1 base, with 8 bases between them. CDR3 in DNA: TGTGCCAGCACCGGGGGTTCCTACAATGAGCAGTTCTTC. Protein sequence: CASTGGSYNEQFF.

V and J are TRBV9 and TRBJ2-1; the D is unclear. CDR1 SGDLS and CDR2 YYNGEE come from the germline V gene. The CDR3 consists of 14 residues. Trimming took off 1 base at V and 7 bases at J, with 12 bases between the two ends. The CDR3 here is CASSVRFEVNEQFF. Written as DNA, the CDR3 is TGTGCCAGCAGCGTACGGTTTGAGGTGAATGAGCAGTTCTTC.

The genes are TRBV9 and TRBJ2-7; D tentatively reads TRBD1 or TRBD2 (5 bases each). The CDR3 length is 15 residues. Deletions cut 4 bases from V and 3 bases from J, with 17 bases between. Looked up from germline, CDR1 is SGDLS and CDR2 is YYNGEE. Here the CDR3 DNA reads TGTGCCAGCAGCTCTCGGGACGGCGGCAGCTACGAGCAGTACTTC. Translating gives CASSSRDGGSYEQYF.

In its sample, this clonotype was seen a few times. The CDR3 DNA reads as TGTGCCAGCAGTTTGAGTCTGCTAGCTGACTCCAGTAGGACGCAGTATTTT. Its protein product is CASSLSLLADSSRTQYF. The chain joins TRBV12-3 or TRBV12-4 to TRBJ2-3, with D perhaps TRBD2 (5 bases). This CDR3 has 17 amino acids. Trimming removed 3 bases at V and 9 bases at J, with 25 bases between.

This chain's CDR3 is CATSDYRGRGGVEYTGELFF. CDR3 DNA: TGTGCCACCAGTGATTACCGCGGGCGGGGGGGCGTTGAGTACACCGGGGAGCTGTTTTTT. The chain is built from TRBV24-1 and TRBJ2-2, with TRBD2 identical over 9 bases. This CDR3 comprises 20 residues. The V gene's germline CDR1 is KGHDR and CDR2 SFDVKD. Germline trimming cut 2 bases from V and 3 bases from J; bases unmatched to any gene: 15.

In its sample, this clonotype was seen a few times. CDR3 nucleotides: TGTGCCAGCAGTTTAAGGGCAGGGGGTACTGGTGGCTACACCTTC. This encodes CASSLRAGGTGGYTF. The chain couples TRBV28 to TRBJ1-2; 7 nucleotides match TRBD1. Germline V CDR1 and CDR2: MDHEN, SYDVKM. The CDR3 sequence is 15 residues long. V was pared by 2 bases and J by 7 bases, with 10 bases of the junction left unmatched.

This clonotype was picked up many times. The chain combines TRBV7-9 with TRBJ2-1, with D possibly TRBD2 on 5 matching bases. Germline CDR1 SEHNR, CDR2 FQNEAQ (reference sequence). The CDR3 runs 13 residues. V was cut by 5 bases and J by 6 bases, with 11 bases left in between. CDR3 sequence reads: CASSARTSNEQFF. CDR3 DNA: TGTGCCAGCAGCGCCCGGACTTCCAATGAGCAGTTCTTC. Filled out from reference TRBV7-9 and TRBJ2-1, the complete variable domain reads DTGVSQNPRHKITKRGQNVTFRCDPISEHNRLYWYRQTLGQGPEFLTYFQNEAQLEKSRLLSDRFSAERPKGSFSTLEIQRTEQGDSAMYLCASSARTSNEQFFGPGTRLTVL.

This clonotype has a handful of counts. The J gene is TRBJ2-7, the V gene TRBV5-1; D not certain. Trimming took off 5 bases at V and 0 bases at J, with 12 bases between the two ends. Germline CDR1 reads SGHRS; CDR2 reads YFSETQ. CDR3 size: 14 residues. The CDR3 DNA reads TGCGCCAGCAGACCTAGTCGGCGCTCCTACGAGCAGTACTTC. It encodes CASRPSRRSYEQYF.

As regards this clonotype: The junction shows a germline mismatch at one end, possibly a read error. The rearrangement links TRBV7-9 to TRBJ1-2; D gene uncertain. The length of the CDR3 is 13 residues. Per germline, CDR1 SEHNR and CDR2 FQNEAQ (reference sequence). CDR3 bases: TGTGCCAGCCGCTTAGGTGGAGATTCGAACTACACCTTC. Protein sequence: CASRLGGDSNYTF.

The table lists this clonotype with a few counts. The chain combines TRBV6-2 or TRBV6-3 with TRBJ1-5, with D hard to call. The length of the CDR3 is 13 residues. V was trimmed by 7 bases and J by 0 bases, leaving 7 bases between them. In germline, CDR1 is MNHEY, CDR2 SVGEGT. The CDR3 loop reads CASTLYSNQPQHF. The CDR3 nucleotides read TGTGCCAGCACCCTATATAGCAATCAGCCCCAGCATTTT.